Following are 29 T cell receptor beta chains from one sample sequenced in a study of T cell repertoires in cytomegalovirus infection. Each CDR3 protein gets one entry after TCRdb re-called the reads with MiXCR. The sample lists about 920,000 distinct CDR3 sequences, less than 40% occurring once. For these TCRs, the target antigens are not known. The sample in question was cultured CD8+ T cells from PBMCs, obtained from culture after CMV antigen stimulation. These receptors were collected from a human donor in good health (CMV status not recorded). Some clones in this sample may be carry-over from other donors' samples.

V usage is TRBV7-3 and J usage is TRBJ1-5, with 8 bases fitting TRBD1. Germline trimming cut 5 bases from V and 4 bases from J; bases unmatched to any gene: 10. The CDR3 is made up of 16 amino acids. Looked up from germline, CDR1 is SGHTA and CDR2 is FQGTGA. The CDR3 loop is CASSLQDRDGNQPQHF. For the CDR3, the DNA is TGTGCCAGCAGCCTACAGGACAGGGATGGTAATCAGCCCCAGCATTTT. Together with reference TRBV7-3 and TRBJ1-5, the CDR3 gives the full variable domain: GAGVSQTPSNKVTEKGKYVELRCDPISGHTALYWYRQSLGQGPEFLIYFQGTGAADDSGLPNDRFFAVRPEGSVSTLKIQRTERGDSAVYLCASSLQDRDGNQPQHFGDGTRLSIL.

In this sample, this clonotype turned up a few times. V usage is TRBV7-3 and J usage is TRBJ1-4; TRBD1 is a possible D gene (6 bases). The CDR3 length is 17 residues. Germline CDR1 is SGHTA and CDR2 is FQGTGA. The V end lost 3 bases, the J end lost 3 bases, and 17 bases lay between the germline ends. CDR3 in DNA: TGTGCCAGCAGCTTCGGACCTAGGGGGACGGCTAATGAAAAACTGTTTTTT. Translating it yields CASSFGPRGTANEKLFF.

The chain couples TRBV6-6 to TRBJ2-3; TRBD2 might be the D (7 bases). The length of the CDR3 is 15 residues. V lost 2 bases and J lost 6, with 15 bases in between. Germline CDR1 MNHNY, CDR2 SVGAGI (reference sequence). Written as DNA, the CDR3 is TGTGCCAGCAGTTACAGCTGGACAGCGGGGGATACGCAGTATTTT. This gives the protein CASSYSWTAGDTQYF.

The V call is TRBV7-9, the J call TRBJ1-1, with a weak D call TRBD1 (5 bases). Per germline, CDR1 SEHNR and CDR2 FQNEAQ (reference sequence). This CDR3 region has 12 residues. V lost 5 bases and J 11 bases, leaving 15 bases between the germline ends. The CDR3 sequence: CASSRDQGGAFF. The CDR3 DNA follows: TGTGCCAGCAGCCGCGACCAGGGAGGCGCTTTCTTT.

On this clonotype: A much bigger clone sits one base away, suggesting this may be a read error. The chain links TRBV7-6 to TRBJ2-3; 7 positions agree with TRBD1. The CDR3 has 15 residues. Trimming took 2 bases from V and 2 from J; bases not matched to a gene: 4. Germline CDR1 and CDR2: SGHVS and FNYEAQ. CDR3 region: CASSLLQGHTDTQYF. CDR3 in DNA: TGTGCCAGCAGCTTACTACAGGGGCACACAGATACGCAGTATTTT. The whole variable domain, remainder taken from reference TRBV7-6 and TRBJ2-3, is GAGVSQSPRYKVTKRGQDVALRCDPISGHVSLYWYRQALGQGPEFLTYFNYEAQQDKSGLPNDRFSAERPEGSISTLTIQRTEQRDSAMYRCASSLLQGHTDTQYFGPGTRLTVL.

This clonotype has only a few counts. The chain is built from TRBV7-9 and TRBJ2-7, with a weak D call TRBD1 (6 bases). The CDR3 is 14 residues long. V was shortened by 4 bases and J by 5 bases, with 15 bases between the two germline ends. CDR1 and CDR2 (germline): SEHNR, FQNEAQ (reference sequence). In DNA, the CDR3 is TGTGCCAGCAGCTCCGCCAACAGGGCTCACGAGCAGTACTTC. It specifies CASSSANRAHEQYF.

The chain has TRBV7-2 and TRBJ2-1; no clear D. The germline V and J ends were trimmed by 7 bases and 7 bases, with 11 bases remaining between them. Germline loops: CDR1 SGHTA, CDR2 FQGNSA. This CDR3 contains 12 residues. The CDR3 region has the DNA TGTGCCAGCATCCCCCAAGGTAATGAGCAGTTCTTC. It specifies CASIPQGNEQFF.

This clonotype was seen at least ten times. This chain joins TRBV12-3 or TRBV12-4 and TRBJ1-2; maybe TRBD1 (5 bases). The CDR3 loop spans 14 amino acids. The germline V and J ends were trimmed by 5 bases and 5 bases, with 15 bases remaining between them. The CDR3 sequence: CASSAGQGTYGYTF. The CDR3 coding sequence is TGTGCCAGCAGTGCTGGGCAGGGAACTTATGGCTACACCTTC.

Of note for this clonotype: A much bigger clone sits one base away, suggesting this may be a read error. This chain joins TRBV7-3 and TRBJ2-7; the match to TRBD1 covers 9 bases. V was clipped by 5 bases and J by 5 bases; unmatched bases: 7. Looked up from germline, CDR1 is SGHTA and CDR2 is FQGTGA. CDR3 length: 14 amino acids. CDR3 in DNA: TGTGCCAGCAGCCACGGGACAGGGACTGACGAGCAGTACTTC. As protein: CASSHGTGTDEQYF. The complete variable domain, with remaining parts taken from reference TRBV7-3 and TRBJ2-7, reads GAGVSQTPSNKVTEKGKYVELRCDPISGHTALYWYRQSLGQGPEFLIYFQGTGAADDSGLPNDRFFAVRPEGSVSTLKIQRTERGDSAVYLCASSHGTGTDEQYFGPGTRLTVT.

Turning to this clonotype: Being one base from a much bigger clone, this may be a read error. In this CDR3 the conserved last residue, phenylalanine or tryptophan, is missing, so a read error is likely. The rearrangement joins TRBV6-2 or TRBV6-3 to TRBJ2-7; 12 bases are a match to TRBD2. CDR1 is MNHEY, CDR2 SVGEGT, per germline. The CDR3 spans 16 residues. The ends lost 2 bases at V and 6 bases at J; junction bases unmatched: 8. For the CDR3, the DNA is TGTGCCAGCAGTTACCCTGGGACTAGCGGGTCCCTCGAGCAGTACGAC. Its translation: CASSYPGTSGSLEQYD.

There are a few counts of this clonotype. The V call is TRBV6-1, the J call TRBJ1-6; D remains ambiguous. CDR1 MNHNS and CDR2 SASEGT come from the germline V gene. V was trimmed by 5 bases and J by 7 bases, leaving 21 bases between them. The CDR3 consists of 17 residues. CDR3 nucleotides: TGTGCCAGCAGTTACACCCCTCTTCTTGCTACCAATTCACCCCTCCACTTT. As protein: CASSYTPLLATNSPLHF.

Only a few counts were recorded for this clonotype. The genes are TRBV7-9 and TRBJ1-5; D not certain. The CDR3 length is 15 residues. CDR1 is SEHNR, CDR2 FQNEAQ, per germline (reference sequence). The germline V and J ends were trimmed by 5 bases and 5 bases, with 16 bases remaining between them. The CDR3 DNA reads TGTGCCAGCAGCCCCGTTGTGGGTAGAGATCAGCCCCAGCATTTT. Protein sequence: CASSPVVGRDQPQHF.

This chain uses TRBV18 with TRBJ1-4; D call uncertain. Looked up from germline, CDR1 is KGHSH and CDR2 is LQKENI. The CDR3 is 15 amino acids. The V end was cut by 2 bases, the J end by 7 bases, with 14 bases between. Here the CDR3 DNA reads TGTGCCAGCTCACCAAGAACAGAGGAGGGTGAAAAACTGTTTTTT. Protein product: CASSPRTEEGEKLFF.

This clonotype was seen ten or more times. This rearrangement joins TRBV6-6 to TRBJ1-5; D not certain. CDR3 length equals 15 residues. Germline V gene data show CDR1 as MNHNY and CDR2 as SVGAGI (reference sequence). Trimming shortened V by 6 bases and J by 4 bases, and 16 bases separated the two germline ends. The CDR3 region is CASRYLTRSNQPQHF. In DNA form, the CDR3 reads TGTGCCAGCAGGTACCTTACCAGAAGTAATCAGCCCCAGCATTTT.

V gene TRBV3-1 combines with J gene TRBJ1-4; D not resolved. CDR1 LGHDT and CDR2 YNNKEL come from the germline V gene (reference sequence). This CDR3 has 15 residues. Between the trimmed V and J ends, which lost 1 base and 0 bases, there was a span of 6 bases. The chain's CDR3 is CASSQGPATNEKLFF. CDR3 DNA sequence: TGTGCCAGCAGCCAAGGACCCGCAACTAATGAAAAACTGTTTTTT.

This clonotype was counted only a few times. This chain connects TRBV24-1 to TRBJ1-3; D is ambiguous. The CDR3 loop spans 16 amino acids. Looked up from germline, CDR1 is KGHDR and CDR2 is SFDVKD. Trimming cost V 1 base and J 2 bases, with 11 bases left between them. The CDR3 DNA reads as TGTGCCACCAGTGATTTTTCGAGGAGGACTGGAAACACCATATATTTT. Its translation: CATSDFSRRTGNTIYF.

There are a few counts of this clonotype. The chain employs TRBV27 and TRBJ2-2; a possible D gene is TRBD1 (5 bases). Germline V lookup: CDR1 MNHEY, CDR2 SMNVEV (reference sequence). The CDR3 totals 15 residues. With 5 bases removed from V and 0 bases from J, the gap between germline ends came to 10 bases. The CDR3 here is CASSPSTANTGELFF. The DNA for the CDR3 is TGTGCCAGCAGTCCCTCGACAGCGAACACCGGGGAGCTGTTTTTT.

The chain links TRBV4-1 to TRBJ2-1, with 7 positions matching TRBD2. The CDR3 sequence is 12 residues long. Germline V lookup: CDR1 MGHRA, CDR2 YSYEKL. Trimming cost V 4 bases and J 10 bases; bases outside gene matches: 4. CDR3 DNA: TGCGCCAGCAGCCCTTGGGAGGGGGAGCAGTTCTTC. Protein sequence: CASSPWEGEQFF.

This clonotype has only a few counts. This sequence joins TRBV19 and TRBJ1-1; tentatively, D is TRBD1 (5 bases). Germline V gene data show CDR1 as LNHDA and CDR2 as SQIVND (reference sequence). The CDR3 loop spans 15 amino acids. The ends were cut back, 5 bases at V and 3 bases at J, with 16 bases in the middle. The CDR3 is CASSPGWDFDTEAFF. The CDR3 region has the DNA TGTGCCAGTAGTCCGGGTTGGGACTTTGACACTGAAGCTTTCTTT.

There are many counts of this clonotype. J is TRBJ2-1 and V is TRBV27, with 14 bases identical to TRBD2. V dropped 4 bases and J dropped 4; count of bases not matched to a gene: 12. Germline assignment: CDR1 MNHEY and CDR2 SMNVEV (reference sequence). The CDR3 sequence is 19 residues long. Here the CDR3 DNA reads TGTGCCAGCAGTTCGACTAGCGGGGGGGCCATGCGATTTTACAATGAGCAGTTCTTC. It specifies CASSSTSGGAMRFYNEQFF.

This clonotype was observed a handful of times. The chain recombines TRBV18 with TRBJ2-7; 8 positions match TRBD1. The CDR3 length is 14 residues. In germline, CDR1 is KGHSH, CDR2 LQKENI. J lost 4 bases, V lost 2 bases, and 4 bases had no gene match. The CDR3 loop reads CASSPRTGTYEQYF. The CDR3 DNA is TGTGCCAGCTCACCAAGGACAGGGACGTACGAGCAGTACTTC.

This clonotype was picked up a small number of times. The chain combines TRBV10-3 with TRBJ2-7; D not resolved. CDR1 and CDR2 (germline): ENHRY, SYGVKD. The CDR3 contains 14 residues. Deletions cut 3 bases from V and 3 bases from J, with 12 bases between. The CDR3 region has the DNA TGTGCCATCAGTGACCAGAACACTAACTACGAGCAGTACTTC. Protein sequence: CAISDQNTNYEQYF.

This chain links TRBV7-9 with TRBJ2-7; D gene uncertain. This CDR3 region has 12 residues. Germline lookup yields CDR1 SEHNR and CDR2 FQNEAQ (reference sequence). The V and J ends lost 2 bases and 5 bases respectively, with 7 bases between them. The DNA of the CDR3 is TGTGCCAGCAGCTTAATTAGCCACGAGCAGTACTTC. It encodes CASSLISHEQYF.

This clonotype occurred many times. This sequence joins TRBV20-1 and TRBJ1-1, with D uncertain. V gave up 5 bases and J gave up 1 base, with 8 bases separating them. The germline V gene has CDR1 DFQATT and CDR2 SNEGSKA (reference sequence). The CDR3 has 12 residues. CDR3 coding DNA: TGCAGTGCTCTACCCACGAACACTGAAGCTTTCTTT. It encodes CSALPTNTEAFF.

A few counts support this clonotype. The V and J genes are TRBV7-2 and TRBJ1-2; D not certain. Germline V CDR1 and CDR2: SGHTA, FQGNSA. The germline V and J ends were trimmed by 2 bases and 7 bases, with 8 bases remaining between them. The CDR3 loop spans 12 amino acids. The CDR3 coding sequence is TGTGCCAGCAGCTTAAGTAAGCGTGGCTACACCTTC. Protein: CASSLSKRGYTF.

This clonotype occurred a few times. V and J are TRBV14 and TRBJ1-2; 8 nucleotides line up with TRBD1. V dropped 1 base and J dropped 5; count of bases not matched to a gene: 9. This CDR3 spans 16 amino acids. Germline V gene lookup returns CDR1 SGHDN and CDR2 FVKESK. Here the CDR3 reads CASSQGRTGPGYGYTF. CDR3 bases: TGTGCCAGCAGCCAAGGGAGGACAGGGCCGGGTTATGGCTACACCTTC.

Only one count was recorded for this clonotype. This may come from a read error, since a much larger clone is one base off. The rearrangement joins TRBV12-3 or TRBV12-4 to TRBJ2-7; perhaps TRBD1 as D (7 bases). Trimming removed 4 bases at V and 2 bases at J, with 18 bases between. The CDR3 consists of 16 residues. For the CDR3, the DNA is TGTGCCAGCAGTTCCTATGCGGGACAGTCCCCCTACGAGCAGTACTTC. This gives the protein CASSSYAGQSPYEQYF.

V gene TRBV7-6 combines with J gene TRBJ2-3; D is ambiguous. Germline CDR1 reads SGHVS; CDR2 reads FNYEAQ. The V end lost 0 bases, the J end lost 2 bases, and 12 bases lay between the germline ends. This CDR3 spans 16 amino acids. CDR3 coding DNA: TGTGCCAGCAGCTTAGCGCGAAGGCACCTCACAGATACGCAGTATTTT. Translated, it gives CASSLARRHLTDTQYF.

This rearrangement joins TRBV27 to TRBJ2-5, with 8 bases identical to TRBD2. Germline V gene lookup returns CDR1 MNHEY and CDR2 SMNVEV (reference sequence). V lost 6 bases and J lost 2; bases outside the gene matches: 11. This CDR3 is built from 16 residues. CDR3 coding DNA: TGTGCCAGCAGGGCGGGGGAGCGGGGGAATCAAGAGACCCAGTACTTC. Its translation is CASRAGERGNQETQYF.